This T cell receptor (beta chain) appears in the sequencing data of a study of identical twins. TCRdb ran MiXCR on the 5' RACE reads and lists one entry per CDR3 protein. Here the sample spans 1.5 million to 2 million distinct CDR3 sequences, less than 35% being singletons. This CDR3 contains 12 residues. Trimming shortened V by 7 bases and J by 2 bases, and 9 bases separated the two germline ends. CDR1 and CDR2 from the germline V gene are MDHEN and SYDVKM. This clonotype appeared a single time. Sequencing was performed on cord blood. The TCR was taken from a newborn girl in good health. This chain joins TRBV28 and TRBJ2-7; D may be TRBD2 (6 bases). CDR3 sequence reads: CASNGGPYEQYF. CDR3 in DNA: TGTGCCAGCAACGGGGGACCCTACGAGCAGTACTTC. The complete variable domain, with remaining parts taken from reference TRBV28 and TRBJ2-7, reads DVKVTQSSRYLVKRTGEKVFLECVQDMDHENMFWYRQDPGLGLRLIYFSYDVKMKEKGDIPEGYSVSREKKERFSLILESASTNQTSMYLCASNGGPYEQYFGPGTRLTVT.